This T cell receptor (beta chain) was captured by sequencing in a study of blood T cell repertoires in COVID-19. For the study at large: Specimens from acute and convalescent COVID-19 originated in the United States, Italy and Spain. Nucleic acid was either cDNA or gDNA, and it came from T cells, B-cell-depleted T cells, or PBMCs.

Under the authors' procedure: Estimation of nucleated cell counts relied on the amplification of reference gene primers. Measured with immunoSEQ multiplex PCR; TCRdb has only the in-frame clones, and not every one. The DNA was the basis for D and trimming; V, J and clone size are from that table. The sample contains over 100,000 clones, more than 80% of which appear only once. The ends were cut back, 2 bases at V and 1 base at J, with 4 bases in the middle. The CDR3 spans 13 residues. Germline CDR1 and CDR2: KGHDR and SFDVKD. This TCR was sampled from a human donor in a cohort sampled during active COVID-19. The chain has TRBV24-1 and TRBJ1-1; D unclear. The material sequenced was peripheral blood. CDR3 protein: CATSDYSNTEAFF. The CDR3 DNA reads TGTGCCACCAGTGATTACTCGAACACTGAAGCTTTCTTT.